The rows below give T cell receptor beta chains drawn from one sample of a study of Tregs in tolerant kidney transplant recipients. TCRdb keeps only in-frame clones here, not all; method: immunoSEQ multiplex PCR. Among some 70,000 clones listed, roughly 84% were seen once. The material sequenced was CD4+ T cells from blood. All receptors come from a human donor in good health. The CDR3 runs from the conserved cysteine through the conserved F or W.

J gene,V gene,CDR3 protein
TRBJ1-2,TRBV5-5,CASSFSLSDYGYTF
TRBJ2-5,TRBV15,CATSRDFHEQETQYF
TRBJ1-2,TRBV6-5,CASSYGQGRGYTF
TRBJ1-2,TRBV4-3,CASSQDWGRLSYGYTF
TRBJ1-5,TRBV20-1,CSASFGQPQHF
TRBJ1-3,TRBV5-8,CASSGRGPGNTIYF
TRBJ1-1,TRBV29-1,CSVSRDRGTEAFF
TRBJ2-1,TRBV5-1,CASSLGSGSLNEQFF
TRBJ1-2,TRBV19,CASSSMMGAPGYTF
TRBJ1-3,TRBV5-6,CASSFIRGRFGNTIYF
TRBJ1-2,TRBV18,CASSSPGGPTHGYTF
TRBJ2-5,TRBV23-1,CASSRRQGAHGVETQYF
TRBJ2-2,TRBV5-1,CASRYPRLANTGELFF
TRBJ1-2,TRBV4-2,CASSQGSDLLGYTF
TRBJ2-7,TRBV12-5,CASGDSGTDFSYEQYF
TRBJ2-7,TRBV5-1,CASSSGTATYEQYF
TRBJ2-2,TRBV30,CAWSVILTGELFF
TRBJ1-1,TRBV7-9,CAITSHLTEAFF
TRBJ1-4,TRBV7-6,CASSSPGQGSEKLFF
TRBJ2-3,TRBV5-6,CASSFTGISTDTQYF
TRBJ2-7,TRBV12-5,CASAPTGKTYEQYF
TRBJ2-7,TRBV19,CASSRPGRSYEQYF